These 23 T cell receptor beta chains were sequenced from one sample in a study of blood T cell repertoires in COVID-19. Assay used: immunoSEQ multiplex PCR; TCRdb lists only in-frame clones, some missing. The sample carries 95,000 to 150,000 clones, roughly 90% recorded once. Sequenced input: peripheral blood. The origin of the receptors is a man aged 50 to 59 with COVID-19, enrolled during active disease.

The CDR3 loop reads CAISEPDRVRDGYTF. DNA of the CDR3: TGTGCCATCAGTGAGCCTGACAGGGTAAGGGATGGCTACACCTTC. The chain carries TRBV10-3 and TRBJ1-2, with 7 bases lining up with TRBD1. The trim removed 2 bases at V and 6 bases at J, leaving 9 bases unmatched. Germline-derived CDR1 and CDR2 are ENHRY and SYGVKD. The CDR3 extends over 15 amino acids.

The CDR3 DNA is TGTGCCAGCAGCTTTGTGTGGCGGGAGAGTTCCTACGAGCAGTACGTC. Its translation: CASSFVWRESSYEQYV. The rearrangement links TRBV5-4 to TRBJ2-7; 7 bases map to TRBD2. This CDR3 comprises 16 residues. J gave up 1 base and V 2 bases, and 9 bases lay outside the gene matches. Germline values: CDR1 SGHNT, CDR2 YYREEE (reference sequence).

The chain has TRBV18 and TRBJ2-1; the D gene is possibly TRBD1 (6 bases). The CDR3 is made up of 14 amino acids. Trimming stripped 2 bases from V and 9 bases from J, with 14 bases between. Looked up from germline, CDR1 is KGHSH and CDR2 is LQKENI. Here the CDR3 reads CASSPDRSSGEQFF. CDR3 nucleotide sequence: TGTGCCAGCTCACCAGACAGGTCCAGCGGTGAGCAGTTCTTC.

The CDR3 DNA sequence: TGTGCCAGTATTTTAGCGCCGAACACCGGGGAGCTGTTTTTT. Its protein product is CASILAPNTGELFF. This chain connects TRBV19 to TRBJ2-2, with D tentatively TRBD2 (5 bases). Germline loops: CDR1 LNHDA, CDR2 SQIVND (reference sequence). This CDR3 has 14 residues. Trimming cost V 7 bases and J 0 bases, with 9 bases left between them.

The rearrangement links TRBV7-2 to TRBJ2-1; tentatively, D is TRBD2 (6 bases). The CDR3 loop spans 15 amino acids. Germline CDR1 SGHTA, CDR2 FQGNSA. The V end lost 1 base, the J end lost 0 bases, and 7 bases lay between the germline ends. Here the CDR3 reads CASSLVAVSYNEQFF. As DNA, the CDR3 is TGTGCCAGCAGCTTAGTAGCGGTCTCCTACAATGAGCAGTTCTTC.

The CDR3 is CASSLGQGGGNTIYF. CDR3 DNA sequence: TGCGCCAGCAGCCTTGGACAGGGTGGTGGAAACACCATATATTTT. V usage is TRBV5-1 and J usage is TRBJ1-3, with 8 bases aligning to TRBD1. V was pared by 4 bases and J by 3 bases, with 6 bases of the junction left unmatched. This CDR3 region has 15 residues. Germline CDR1 reads SGHRS; CDR2 reads YFSETQ.

The V and J genes are TRBV2 and TRBJ1-1; D perhaps matches TRBD1 (6 bases). The CDR3 has 13 amino acids. The V gene lost 6 bases and the J gene lost 10 bases, with 18 bases spanning the gap. Germline V gene data show CDR1 as SNHLY and CDR2 as FYNNEI. The CDR3: CASRTQGGYGAFF. For the CDR3, the DNA is TGTGCCAGCAGAACACAGGGAGGGTATGGAGCTTTCTTT.

The rearrangement joins TRBV4-1 to TRBJ1-2; tentative D call: TRBD1 (5 bases). Germline loops: CDR1 MGHRA, CDR2 YSYEKL. The CDR3 is 16 amino acids. Trimming shortened V by 0 bases and J by 2 bases, and 13 bases separated the two germline ends. CDR3 in amino acids: CASSQEEEGLNYGYTF. The CDR3 DNA is TGCGCCAGCAGCCAAGAGGAGGAGGGGTTAAACTATGGCTACACCTTC.

The chain recombines TRBV24-1 with TRBJ2-2; 8 positions match TRBD2. With V trimmed by 1 base and J by 0 bases, 0 bases remained unmatched. CDR1 and CDR2 (germline): KGHDR, SFDVKD. The CDR3 is made up of 16 amino acids. The CDR3 nucleotides read TGTGCCACCAGTGATTTTAGCGGGACGAACACCGGGGAGCTGTTTTTT. It specifies CATSDFSGTNTGELFF.

V is TRBV9 and J is TRBJ2-2, with TRBD2 matching over 7 bases. The CDR3 sequence is 15 residues long. J gave up 6 bases and V 0 bases, and 5 bases lay outside the gene matches. From germline, CDR1 is SGDLS and CDR2 YYNGEE. Written as DNA, the CDR3 is TGTGCCAGCAGCGTAGGGGCGGGAGAATCCGGGGAGCTGTTTTTT. It specifies CASSVGAGESGELFF.

The chain is built from TRBV19 and TRBJ2-5; D is undetermined. Trimming removed 5 bases from V and 4 bases from J, with 11 bases in between. Germline V gene sequence: CDR1 LNHDA, CDR2 SQIVND (reference sequence). The CDR3 sequence is 13 residues long. CDR3 sequence (DNA): TGTGCCAGTAGTGCACAGAGTTTAGAGACCCAGTACTTC. This gives the protein CASSAQSLETQYF.

V and J are TRBV5-6 and TRBJ1-2; TRBD1 matches at 8 bases. CDR1 and CDR2 from the germline V gene are SGHDT and YYEEEE. This CDR3 contains 19 residues. V was clipped by 3 bases and J by 5 bases; unmatched bases: 21. This CDR3 is CASSSTQQGAVLIRYGYTF. CDR3 DNA sequence: TGTGCCAGCAGCTCAACCCAGCAGGGGGCGGTATTAATCAGATATGGCTACACCTTC.

The gene calls are TRBV7-3 and TRBJ2-5; tentative D call: TRBD1 (5 bases). The CDR3 sequence is 13 residues long. V lost 4 bases and J lost 1, with 7 bases in between. The V gene's germline CDR1 is SGHTA and CDR2 FQGTGA. The DNA of the CDR3 is TGTGCCAGCAGCTCGACAGCCCAAGAGACCCAGTACTTC. Amino acid sequence: CASSSTAQETQYF.

The rearrangement links TRBV6-2 or TRBV6-3 to TRBJ2-3; TRBD2 might be the D (6 bases). Trimming took off 6 bases at V and 3 bases at J, with 16 bases between the two ends. The germline V gene encodes CDR1 MNHEY and CDR2 SVGEGT. This CDR3 is 15 amino acids long. This CDR3 is CASSFSGGLTDTQYF. The CDR3, as DNA: TGTGCCAGCAGCTTCTCCGGGGGATTGACAGATACGCAGTATTTT.

The V and J genes are TRBV6-5 and TRBJ2-7; D is ambiguous. Per germline, CDR1 MNHEY and CDR2 SVGAGI. The CDR3 has 11 amino acids. Trimming pared 6 bases from V and 6 bases from J, leaving 9 bases between. The CDR3 sequence is CASSYHGEQYF. In nucleotides, the CDR3 is TGTGCCAGCAGCTACCACGGCGAGCAGTACTTC.

This chain links TRBV2 with TRBJ2-3; 7 bases line up with TRBD2. J lost 0 bases, V lost 7 bases, and 10 bases had no gene match. The germline V gene encodes CDR1 SNHLY and CDR2 FYNNEI. CDR3 length: 16 amino acids. The CDR3 spells CASIVLAVTSTDTQYF. CDR3 DNA: TGTGCCAGCATCGTCCTAGCGGTCACTAGCACAGATACGCAGTATTTT. The entire variable domain, with the rest obtained from reference TRBV2 and TRBJ2-3, is as follows: EPEVTQTPSHQVTQMGQEVILRCVPISNHLYFYWYRQILGQKVEFLVSFYNNEISEKSEIFDDQFSVERPDGSNFTLKIRSTKLEDSAMYFCASIVLAVTSTDTQYFGPGTRLTVL.

The chain recombines TRBV7-6 with TRBJ2-7; 7 bases are a match to TRBD2. Germline assignment: CDR1 SGHVS and CDR2 FNYEAQ. After removal of 3 bases from V and 2 bases from J, the junction contained 1 base not matched to a gene. There are 13 residues in the CDR3. This CDR3 reads CASSFSGTYEQYF. The CDR3 bases are TGTGCCAGCAGCTTCAGCGGGACCTACGAGCAGTACTTC.

Of note for this clone: The sample holds other DNA sequences that translate to the same CDR3. The gene calls are TRBV7-9 and TRBJ2-5; D remains unclear. This CDR3 region has 11 residues. The germline CDR1 and CDR2 sequences are SEHNR and FQNEAQ (reference sequence). Trimming took off 5 bases at V and 4 bases at J, with 5 bases between the two ends. CDR3 sequence (DNA): TGTGCCAGCAGCCCCGGAGAGACCCAGTACTTC. It specifies CASSPGETQYF.

V is TRBV10-3 and J is TRBJ1-2, with a weak D call TRBD1 (5 bases). CDR1 ENHRY and CDR2 SYGVKD come from the germline V gene. The CDR3 runs to 13 residues. Trimming left V 2 bases short and J 4 bases short, with 8 bases between. CDR3 coding DNA: TGTGCCATCAGTGAGGACAGCCCCTATGGCTACACCTTC. It translates to CAISEDSPYGYTF.

This chain joins TRBV19 and TRBJ2-3; 9 bases are a match to TRBD2. This CDR3 is 15 amino acids long. V shed 3 bases and J 6 bases; nucleotides not matched to a gene: 7. The germline gives CDR1 LNHDA, CDR2 SQIVND (reference sequence). The CDR3 is CASSMAAGGRDTQYF. As DNA, the CDR3 is TGTGCCAGTAGTATGGCAGCGGGAGGTCGCGATACGCAGTATTTT.

V usage is TRBV29-1 and J usage is TRBJ2-6; D is unclear. Germline assignment: CDR1 SQVTM and CDR2 ANQGSEA. Trimming shortened V by 5 bases and J by 1 base, and 18 bases separated the two germline ends. This CDR3 comprises 17 residues. CDR3 nucleotides: TGCAGCGTTAATCTTGAGACTGCTGCATCTGGGGCCAACGTCCTGACTTTC. Protein: CSVNLETAASGANVLTF. Complete variable domain (other parts from reference TRBV29-1 and TRBJ2-6): SAVISQKPSRDICQRGTSLTIQCQVDSQVTMMFWYRQQPGQSLTLIATANQGSEATYESGFVIDKFPISRPNLTFSTLTVSNMSPEDSSIYLCSVNLETAASGANVLTFGAGSRLTVL.

This clone was detected only once. V gene TRBV6-1 combines with J gene TRBJ2-1; 9 bases are shared with TRBD2. With V trimmed by 1 base and J by 1 base, 2 bases remained unmatched. Per the germline V gene, CDR1 is MNHNS and CDR2 is SASEGT. This CDR3 region has 16 residues. The CDR3 loop is CASSEESGRSYNEQFF. The CDR3 DNA is TGTGCCAGCAGTGAAGAAAGCGGGAGGTCCTACAATGAGCAGTTCTTC.

The V call is TRBV5-1, the J call TRBJ2-3; 7 bases map to TRBD1. J was trimmed by 0 bases and V by 4 bases; bases with no gene match: 5. Germline CDR1 is SGHRS and CDR2 is YFSETQ. The CDR3 contains 15 residues. The CDR3 nucleotides are TGCGCCAGCAGCGGGACAGACCGTAGCACAGATACGCAGTATTTT. It encodes CASSGTDRSTDTQYF.